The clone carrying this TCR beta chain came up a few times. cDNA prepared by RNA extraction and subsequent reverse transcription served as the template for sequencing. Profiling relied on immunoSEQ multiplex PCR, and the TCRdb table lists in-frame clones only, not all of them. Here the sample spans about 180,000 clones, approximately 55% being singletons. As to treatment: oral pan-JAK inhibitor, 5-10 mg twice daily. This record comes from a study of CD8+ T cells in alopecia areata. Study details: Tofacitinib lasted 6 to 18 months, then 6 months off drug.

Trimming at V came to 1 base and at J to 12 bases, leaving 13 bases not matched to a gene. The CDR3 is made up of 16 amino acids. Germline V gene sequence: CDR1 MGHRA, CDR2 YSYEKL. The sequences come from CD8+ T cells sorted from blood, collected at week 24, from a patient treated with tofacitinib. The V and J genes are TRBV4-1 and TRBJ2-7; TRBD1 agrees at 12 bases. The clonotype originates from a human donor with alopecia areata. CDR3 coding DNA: TGCGCCAGCAGCCAAGGGTCGGCGGGACAGGGGGCGCGTACGTACTTC. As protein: CASSQGSAGQGARTYF.